This passage covers 31 T cell receptor beta chains from one sample sequenced in a study of metastatic and nonmetastatic thyroid tumors. Patients underwent thyroid surgery, and none had received any treatment before it. TCRdb re-called the PCR reads through MiXCR. The repertoire has some 19,000 clones, roughly 33% of them found once; the top ten carry about 20%. What was sequenced was adjacent normal tissue. These receptors were collected from a female donor with papillary thyroid cancer or a benign thyroid nodule (not recorded which). Some clones in this sample may be carry-over from other donors' samples.

In its sample, this clone was seen many times. J is TRBJ1-2 and V is TRBV20-1, with 7 nucleotides matching TRBD1. The ends lost 5 bases at V and 6 bases at J; junction bases unmatched: 15. Per germline, CDR1 DFQATT and CDR2 SNEGSKA (reference sequence). The CDR3 extends over 15 amino acids. In DNA, the CDR3 is TGCAGTGCTCATGAACGACAGGGCCTCACTGATGGCTACACCTTC. Amino acids: CSAHERQGLTDGYTF.

This clone was recorded a few times. This sequence joins TRBV28 and TRBJ2-3, with D maybe TRBD2 (6 bases). Germline V lookup: CDR1 MDHEN, CDR2 SYDVKM. Deletions cut 3 bases from V and 3 bases from J, with 13 bases between. The CDR3 has 15 residues. DNA for the CDR3: TGTGCCAGCAGTTTTGGGACGGGAGTAACAGATACGCAGTATTTT. As protein: CASSFGTGVTDTQYF.

This clone has just a few counts. The chain has TRBV6-2 or TRBV6-3 and TRBJ2-2; D is possibly TRBD1 (5 bases). The CDR3 spans 13 residues. V lost 6 bases, J lost 3 bases, and 8 bases lay in between. Per the germline V gene, CDR1 is MNHEY and CDR2 is SVGEGT. DNA of the CDR3: TGTGCCAGCAGAACAGGAGACACCGGGGAGCTGTTTTTT. Its protein product is CASRTGDTGELFF.

This rearrangement joins TRBV5-1 to TRBJ2-7; D call uncertain. The V gene's germline CDR1 is SGHRS and CDR2 YFSETQ. CDR3 length: 14 amino acids. V was pared by 0 bases and J by 2 bases, with 9 bases between. The CDR3 DNA reads TGCGCCAGCAGCTTGGGGGCTTTTCCCTACGAGCAGTACTTC. It specifies CASSLGAFPYEQYF.

J is TRBJ1-3 and V is TRBV20-1, with 7 bases identical to TRBD1. The CDR3 is made up of 14 amino acids. Germline-derived CDR1 and CDR2 are DFQATT and SNEGSKA (reference sequence). V was pared by 0 bases and J by 5 bases, with 4 bases of the junction left unmatched. CDR3 amino acids: CSARETGVRNTIYF. The CDR3 DNA sequence: TGCAGTGCTAGAGAAACAGGGGTTAGAAACACCATATATTTT.

This clone is medium-sized. This chain links TRBV20-1 with TRBJ2-7, with D possibly being TRBD2 (6 bases). Per the germline V gene, CDR1 is DFQATT and CDR2 is SNEGSKA (reference sequence). The CDR3 is made up of 15 amino acids. Trimming cost V 0 bases and J 3 bases, with 15 bases left between them. CDR3 sequence reads: CSARDEGTVDYEQYF. In DNA form, the CDR3 reads TGCAGTGCTAGAGATGAGGGGACTGTAGACTACGAGCAGTACTTC.

This clone has a handful of counts. The chain is built from TRBV19 and TRBJ2-2, with 8 nucleotides matching TRBD1. V lost 3 bases, J lost 5 bases, and 5 bases stayed unmatched. This CDR3 has 15 residues. Per germline, CDR1 LNHDA and CDR2 SQIVND (reference sequence). CDR3 coding DNA: TGTGCCAGTAGTATTTTGGGACAGGCGACCGGGGAGCTGTTTTTT. Encoded protein: CASSILGQATGELFF.

CDR3 amino acids: CASSLYLACASTDTQYF. DNA for the CDR3: TGTGCCAGCAGCCTGTATCTAGCGTGCGCTAGCACAGATACGCAGTATTTT. V and J are TRBV7-3 and TRBJ2-3, with TRBD2 as a possible D gene (6 bases). Per the germline V gene, CDR1 is SGHTA and CDR2 is FQGTGA. The V gene lost 5 bases and the J gene lost 0 bases, with 18 bases spanning the gap. The CDR3 consists of 17 residues.

The chain joins TRBV28 to TRBJ1-4; tentative D call: TRBD1 (6 bases). CDR1 and CDR2 from the germline V gene are MDHEN and SYDVKM. Between the trimmed V and J ends, which lost 6 bases and 8 bases, there was a span of 19 bases. This CDR3 is built from 15 residues. CDR3 protein: CASSLIGGEGEKLFF. As DNA, the CDR3 is TGTGCCAGCAGCCTAATAGGGGGGGAAGGAGAAAAACTGTTTTTT.

This clone showed up many times. The chain has TRBV20-1 and TRBJ2-2, with D possibly being TRBD1 (6 bases). Germline V CDR1 and CDR2: DFQATT, SNEGSKA (reference sequence). The CDR3 has 15 residues. With 0 bases removed from V and 5 bases from J, the gap between germline ends came to 13 bases. In DNA form, the CDR3 reads TGCAGTGCTAGAGATGGGACACTGTTAACCGGGGAGCTGTTTTTT. Protein product: CSARDGTLLTGELFF.

This clone was detected a few times. The CDR3 region has the DNA TGTGCCAGCAGAAACCGGGACAGGTCCTACGAGCAGTACTTC. This translates into CASRNRDRSYEQYF. The chain combines TRBV12-3 or TRBV12-4 with TRBJ2-7; 8 bases agree with TRBD1. The CDR3 spans 14 residues. With 6 bases clipped from V and 1 base from J, the junction kept 5 bases outside the gene matches.

The genes are TRBV7-2 and TRBJ2-5, with D maybe TRBD1 (6 bases). This CDR3 comprises 13 residues. Germline CDR1 is SGHTA and CDR2 is FQGNSA. V lost 2 bases and J 5 bases, leaving 9 bases between the germline ends. The CDR3 nucleotides read TGTGCCAGCAGCTTAAGGGGGTTGGAGACCCAGTACTTC. It yields the protein CASSLRGLETQYF.

The chain carries TRBV20-1 and TRBJ1-1, with D unclear. CDR1 and CDR2 from the germline V gene are DFQATT and SNEGSKA (reference sequence). CDR3 size: 11 residues. Between the trimmed V and J ends, which lost 4 bases and 11 bases, there was a span of 14 bases. Here the CDR3 reads CSAKQGRNAFF. DNA of the CDR3: TGCAGTGCTAAGCAAGGGCGGAACGCTTTCTTT.

The chain combines TRBV7-2 with TRBJ2-5; a weak D match, TRBD2 (5 bases). The J call is in doubt because the DNA end fits TRBJ2-1 better. The length of the CDR3 is 16 residues. Germline assignment: CDR1 SGHTA and CDR2 FQGNSA. CDR3 residues: CASSLGDREYGDEQFF. CDR3 DNA sequence: TGTGCCAGCAGCTTAGGAGACCGGGAATACGGGGATGAGCAGTTCTTC.

This clone has a handful of counts. The V gene is TRBV11-2, the J gene TRBJ1-3, with a tentative D call TRBD1 (6 bases). Deletions cut 6 bases from V and 4 bases from J, with 19 bases between. This CDR3 is 16 amino acids long. CDR1 is SGHAT and CDR2 is FQNNGV in the germline V gene. The CDR3: CASSSVRGALGNTIYF. CDR3 coding DNA: TGTGCCAGCAGTTCCGTGAGGGGGGCACTGGGAAACACCATATATTTT.

This chain connects TRBV11-2 to TRBJ2-2; either TRBD1 or TRBD2 may fit D (5 bases each). The CDR3 loop spans 13 amino acids. CDR1 and CDR2 (germline): SGHAT, FQNNGV. Trimming took 4 bases from V and 6 from J, leaving 9 bases between them. In DNA form, the CDR3 reads TGTGCCAGCAGCTGGGGACCTTCCGGGGAGCTGTTTTTT. As protein: CASSWGPSGELFF.

The sample holds many counts of this clone. Additional DNA sequences in this sample encode the identical CDR3. The chain recombines TRBV3-1 with TRBJ2-1; D gene uncertain. The CDR3 has 14 residues. Deletions cut 4 bases from V and 2 bases from J, with 9 bases between. Germline V gene data show CDR1 as LGHDT and CDR2 as YNNKEL (reference sequence). CDR3 bases: TGTGCCAGCAGCCTTACAGAACCCTACAATGAGCAGTTCTTC. This sequence encodes CASSLTEPYNEQFF.

This clone was picked up a small number of times. The chain recombines TRBV28 with TRBJ1-6, with D tentatively TRBD1 (6 bases). Trimming pared 5 bases from V and 6 bases from J, leaving 17 bases between. The CDR3 has 16 amino acids. CDR1 MDHEN and CDR2 SYDVKM come from the germline V gene. The CDR3 nucleotides read TGTGCCAGCAGTCCCCCTGGGGGCAGGGGTAATTCACCCCTCCACTTT. This translates into CASSPPGGRGNSPLHF.

In this sample, this clone turned up a few times. The chain combines TRBV27 with TRBJ2-7; D may be TRBD1 (5 bases). This CDR3 contains 14 residues. The germline V gene encodes CDR1 MNHEY and CDR2 SMNVEV (reference sequence). Trimming left V 7 bases short and J 2 bases short, with 15 bases between. The CDR3 bases are TGTGCCAGCAAAACAGGAAAACCGCCCTACGAGCAGTACTTC. Translating it yields CASKTGKPPYEQYF.

This clone was recorded many times. The chain recombines TRBV5-1 with TRBJ2-2; no clear D gene. Germline loops: CDR1 SGHRS, CDR2 YFSETQ. V lost 1 base and J 4 bases, leaving 8 bases between the germline ends. The CDR3 is made up of 14 amino acids. CDR3 protein: CASSLWYSTGELFF. Written as DNA, the CDR3 is TGCGCCAGCAGCTTGTGGTACAGCACCGGGGAGCTGTTTTTT. Supplemented by reference TRBV5-1 and TRBJ2-2, the full variable domain reads KAGVTQTPRYLIKTRGQQVTLSCSPISGHRSVSWYQQTPGQGLQFLFEYFSETQRNKGNFPGRFSGRQFSNSRSEMNVSTLELGDSALYLCASSLWYSTGELFFGEGSRLTVL.

This clone is medium-sized. The V and J genes are TRBV7-2 and TRBJ1-2; 7 bases match TRBD1. CDR1 is SGHTA, CDR2 FQGNSA, per germline. The CDR3 has 15 amino acids. The V segment lost 5 bases and the J segment 4 bases; nucleotides outside the gene matches: 10. CDR3 in DNA: TGTGCCAGCAGCGCCCGACAGGGAGGGGGCTATGGCTACACCTTC. It specifies CASSARQGGGYGYTF.

This clone is classed as medium-sized (0.01 to 0.1%). The genes are TRBV7-6 and TRBJ1-2, with D possibly TRBD1 on 5 matching bases. Trimming pared 1 base from V and 2 bases from J, leaving 14 bases between. This CDR3 comprises 16 residues. Germline values: CDR1 SGHVS, CDR2 FNYEAQ. CDR3 protein: CASSLDDLGGNYGYTF. Written as DNA, the CDR3 is TGTGCCAGCAGCTTAGACGACCTTGGGGGGAACTATGGCTACACCTTC. Combining the CDR3 with reference TRBV7-6 and TRBJ1-2 gives the whole variable domain GAGVSQSPRYKVTKRGQDVALRCDPISGHVSLYWYRQALGQGPEFLTYFNYEAQQDKSGLPNDRFSAERPEGSISTLTIQRTEQRDSAMYRCASSLDDLGGNYGYTFGSGTRLTVV.

The chain uses TRBV5-1 and TRBJ2-1; TRBD1 matches 8 bases. CDR1 and CDR2 (germline): SGHRS, YFSETQ. The ends lost 0 bases at V and 0 bases at J; junction bases unmatched: 2. The CDR3 is 16 amino acids. The CDR3 nucleotides read TGCGCCAGCAGCTTGGCCGGACAGGGCTCCTACAATGAGCAGTTCTTC. Translation gives CASSLAGQGSYNEQFF.

The genes are TRBV5-6 and TRBJ1-3; D might be TRBD1 (6 bases). Germline V lookup: CDR1 SGHDT, CDR2 YYEEEE. The V gene lost 5 bases and the J gene lost 0 bases, with 15 bases spanning the gap. The CDR3 runs 16 residues. The CDR3 DNA is TGTGCCAGCAGTTACAGGGCTCCCTCCTCTGGAAACACCATATATTTT. Amino acids: CASSYRAPSSGNTIYF.

In the case of this clone: No conserved phenylalanine or tryptophan is present at the end of the CDR3, so a read error is the likely explanation. The chain uses TRBV6-1 and TRBJ1-2; 8 bases align to TRBD1. Per the germline V gene, CDR1 is MNHNS and CDR2 is SASEGT. Trimming took 4 bases from V and 0 from J; bases not matched to a gene: 7. CDR3 length equals 16 residues. CDR3 sequence: CASSGYQGATNYGYTG. The CDR3 bases are TGTGCCAGCAGTGGATATCAGGGGGCAACTAACTATGGCTACACCGGA.

This clone occurred many times. The V and J genes are TRBV4-1 and TRBJ1-4; a weak D match, TRBD1 (5 bases). Germline V gives CDR1 MGHRA, CDR2 YSYEKL. CDR3 length: 15 residues. V lost 4 bases, J lost 0 bases, and 9 bases lay in between. In DNA form, the CDR3 reads TGCGCCAGCAGCCTCCGGGACTCAACTAATGAAAAACTGTTTTTT. It specifies CASSLRDSTNEKLFF.

This clone turned up a few times. This chain joins TRBV6-5 and TRBJ2-7, with D possibly matching TRBD2 (6 bases). The CDR3 consists of 16 residues. Germline V lookup: CDR1 MNHEY, CDR2 SVGAGI. V lost 0 bases to trimming and J lost 2 bases, with 14 bases between them. The CDR3, as DNA: TGTGCCAGCAGTTACTCCCGCGGGACGGCAACCTACGAGCAGTACTTC. Amino acid sequence: CASSYSRGTATYEQYF.

The chain is built from TRBV5-1 and TRBJ2-7; D is ambiguous. V lost 0 bases to trimming and J lost 0 bases, with 7 bases between them. Germline V lookup: CDR1 SGHRS, CDR2 YFSETQ. This CDR3 contains 14 residues. The CDR3 nucleotides read TGCGCCAGCAGCTTGGACTCAGACTCCTACGAGCAGTACTTC. Translation: CASSLDSDSYEQYF. Combining the CDR3 with reference TRBV5-1 and TRBJ2-7 gives the whole variable domain KAGVTQTPRYLIKTRGQQVTLSCSPISGHRSVSWYQQTPGQGLQFLFEYFSETQRNKGNFPGRFSGRQFSNSRSEMNVSTLELGDSALYLCASSLDSDSYEQYFGPGTRLTVT.

This chain uses TRBV12-3 or TRBV12-4 with TRBJ2-7; 10 positions match TRBD1. CDR3 length: 15 amino acids. Unmatched junction bases numbered 4, after V lost 5 bases and J lost 0 bases. CDR3 region: CASSPGQGISYEQYF. The CDR3, as DNA: TGTGCCAGCAGTCCGGGACAGGGGATCTCCTACGAGCAGTACTTC.

This clone was recorded many times. The J gene is TRBJ2-3, the V gene TRBV29-1; 13 nucleotides match TRBD2. The junction had 2 bases not matched to a gene; V was cut back by 3 bases and J by 2 bases. Germline loops: CDR1 SQVTM, CDR2 ANQGSEA. The CDR3 length is 15 residues. Written as DNA, the CDR3 is TGCAGCGTTGAGACTAGCGGGGGGAACACAGATACGCAGTATTTT. It specifies CSVETSGGNTDTQYF.

This clone has a count of ten or more. The chain has TRBV20-1 and TRBJ2-4, with D perhaps being TRBD1 or TRBD2 (5 bases each). The CDR3 runs to 17 residues. Germline V lookup: CDR1 DFQATT, CDR2 SNEGSKA (reference sequence). V gave up 2 bases and J gave up 3 bases, with 20 bases separating them. In DNA, the CDR3 is TGCAGTGCTAGACCCTCGGCCGGGACGGAGGTCAAAAACATTCAGTACTTC. Its translation: CSARPSAGTEVKNIQYF.